One and the same sample provided the 24 T cell receptor beta chains below, sequenced in a study of CD8 T cells in ankylosing spondylitis. MiXCR, applied by TCRdb to the 5' RACE reads, yields one record per CDR3 protein. Here the sample spans 250,000 to 400,000 distinct CDR3 sequences, 11% being singletons. Sequenced sample: blood, either unsorted or a sorted T cell fraction (not recorded which). The source of these receptors is a female donor with ankylosing spondylitis or in good health (not recorded which).

The table lists this clonotype with many counts. This chain connects TRBV29-1 to TRBJ2-2; 9 bases are a match to TRBD1. J lost 7 bases, V lost 7 bases, and 13 bases had no gene match. This CDR3 has 15 residues. Germline CDR1 is SQVTM and CDR2 is ANQGSEA. The CDR3, as DNA: TGCAGCGGGGGACAGGGCCACTTGGACGGCGGGGAGCTGTTTTTT. This sequence encodes CSGGQGHLDGGELFF.

This clonotype was observed a few times. The V gene is TRBV18, the J gene TRBJ1-1, with TRBD1 as a possible D gene (6 bases). V lost 2 bases to trimming and J lost 0 bases, with 10 bases between them. The CDR3 spans 15 residues. Germline lookup yields CDR1 KGHSH and CDR2 LQKENI. The CDR3 nucleotides read TGTGCCAGCTCACCATCGAACAGGGTGAACACTGAAGCTTTCTTT. Translating gives CASSPSNRVNTEAFF.

This clonotype was counted many times. V gene TRBV20-1 combines with J gene TRBJ2-1; D is uncertain. Germline CDR1 is DFQATT and CDR2 is SNEGSKA (reference sequence). This CDR3 has 14 residues. V was clipped by 1 base and J by 4 bases, with 11 bases between them. CDR3 in amino acids: CSARVPLPYNEQFF. As DNA, the CDR3 is TGCAGTGCTAGAGTACCGCTACCTTACAATGAGCAGTTCTTC.

This clonotype came up many times. This chain connects TRBV11-2 to TRBJ1-6; D is undetermined. The V end was cut by 1 base, the J end by 10 bases, with 8 bases between. The germline V gene has CDR1 SGHAT and CDR2 FQNNGV. This CDR3 has 13 residues. CDR3 nucleotides: TGTGCCAGCAGCTTAGGCCCCCGGTCACCCCTCCACTTT. Protein: CASSLGPRSPLHF.

This rearrangement joins TRBV3-1 to TRBJ1-5; D is uncertain. The CDR3 is 13 residues long. V shed 2 bases and J shed 3 bases, with 5 bases lying between them. Germline CDR1 reads LGHDT; CDR2 reads YNNKEL (reference sequence). The CDR3 coding sequence is TGTGCCAGCAGCCAATATAACAATCAGCCCCAGCATTTT. The encoded protein is CASSQYNNQPQHF.

This clonotype was picked up many times. The chain combines TRBV24-1 with TRBJ2-1, with D hard to call. Deletions cut 7 bases from V and 0 bases from J, with 6 bases between. This CDR3 has 13 amino acids. The germline gives CDR1 KGHDR, CDR2 SFDVKD. For the CDR3, the DNA is TGTGCCACCAGCATCAGCTCCTACAATGAGCAGTTCTTC. Translated: CATSISSYNEQFF.

This clonotype was counted ten times or more. This sequence joins TRBV18 and TRBJ1-1; 7 nucleotides match TRBD1. The CDR3 totals 13 residues. The V gene's germline CDR1 is KGHSH and CDR2 LQKENI. V shed 5 bases, J shed 4 bases, and the junction held 4 bases outside the gene matches. The chain's CDR3 is CASSTGQTTEAFF. In DNA, the CDR3 is TGTGCCAGCTCAACGGGACAGACCACTGAAGCTTTCTTT.

This clonotype was picked up many times. The rearrangement joins TRBV28 to TRBJ1-2; 7 bases line up with TRBD1. This CDR3 is 13 amino acids long. V gave up 6 bases and J gave up 5 bases; unmatched junction bases: 6. From germline, CDR1 is MDHEN and CDR2 SYDVKM. As DNA, the CDR3 is TGTGCCAGCAGAGGGGGCATGTGGTATGGCTACACCTTC. It translates to CASRGGMWYGYTF.

V usage is TRBV13 and J usage is TRBJ1-1; D might be TRBD1 (6 bases). V was trimmed by 4 bases and J by 5 bases, leaving 14 bases between them. Per the germline V gene, CDR1 is PRHDT and CDR2 is FYEKMQ (reference sequence). There are 14 residues in the CDR3. CDR3 in DNA: TGTGCCAGCAGCTCCGGGGACACTAGAACTGAAGCTTTCTTT. This sequence encodes CASSSGDTRTEAFF.

J is TRBJ2-2 and V is TRBV5-6; 13 nucleotides agree with TRBD2. V was pared by 4 bases and J by 7 bases, with 13 bases of the junction left unmatched. From germline, CDR1 is SGHDT and CDR2 YYEEEE. The CDR3 contains 18 residues. CDR3 residues: CASSPTGLAGAPRGELFF. The CDR3 DNA sequence: TGTGCCAGCAGCCCGACCGGACTAGCGGGAGCCCCACGCGGGGAGCTGTTTTTT.

The genes are TRBV6-1 and TRBJ1-5; no reliable D call. CDR3 size: 14 residues. Germline assignment: CDR1 MNHNS and CDR2 SASEGT. The germline V and J ends were trimmed by 7 bases and 0 bases, with 10 bases remaining between them. The CDR3 region is CASMGFYSNQPQHF. The CDR3 coding sequence is TGTGCCAGCATGGGGTTTTATAGCAATCAGCCCCAGCATTTT.

There are many counts of this clonotype. This sequence joins TRBV10-2 and TRBJ2-1; weak D call: TRBD2 (7 bases). This CDR3 has 18 amino acids. V was clipped by 2 bases and J by 6 bases, with 23 bases between them. Per germline, CDR1 WSHSY and CDR2 SAAADI. DNA of the CDR3: TGCGCCAGCAGTGAGGTAGTCCGGCGGGGGCCGAAACTCAATGAGCAGTTCTTC. Protein sequence: CASSEVVRRGPKLNEQFF.

On this clonotype itself: Just one base apart from a much larger clone, this may be a read error. Written as DNA, the CDR3 is TGTGCCAGCAGTTACTCCACTAGATTGTACTACGAGCAGTACTTC. Translated, it gives CASSYSTRLYYEQYF. V gene TRBV6-2 or TRBV6-3 combines with J gene TRBJ2-7, with a possible D match to TRBD2 (5 bases). CDR1 is MNHEY, CDR2 SVGEGT, per germline. This CDR3 region has 15 residues. V lost 0 bases and J 3 bases, leaving 12 bases between the germline ends.

This rearrangement joins TRBV15 to TRBJ2-5; 8 positions match TRBD1. Germline V gives CDR1 LNHNV, CDR2 YYDKDF (reference sequence). V was clipped by 8 bases and J by 7 bases; unmatched bases: 9. CDR3 length: 13 amino acids. As DNA, the CDR3 is TGTGCCACCGCGGCAGGACAGGGAGGGACCCAGTACTTC. The encoded protein is CATAAGQGGTQYF. Full variable domain (missing parts from reference TRBV15 and TRBJ2-5): DAMVIQNPRYQVTQFGKPVTLSCSQTLNHNVMYWYQQKSSQAPKLLFHYYDKDFNNEADTPDNFQSRRPNTSFCFLDIRSPGLGDTAMYLCATAAGQGGTQYFGPGTRLLVL.

At least ten counts were recorded for this clonotype. This chain joins TRBV5-1 and TRBJ2-6, with D possibly matching TRBD1 (6 bases). This CDR3 region has 15 residues. Trimming took 4 bases from V and 4 from J, leaving 12 bases between them. Germline values: CDR1 SGHRS, CDR2 YFSETQ. The CDR3, as DNA: TGCGCCAGCAGCGCCCAGGGGTCGGGGGCCAACGTCCTGACTTTC. Protein sequence: CASSAQGSGANVLTF.

This clonotype was found a few times. The chain couples TRBV7-6 to TRBJ2-1; TRBD2 aligns across 11 bases. V lost 6 bases, J lost 4 bases, and 5 bases stayed unmatched. Germline V lookup: CDR1 SGHVS, CDR2 FNYEAQ. CDR3 length: 15 amino acids. This CDR3 is CASSNGLAGYNEQFF. The CDR3 region has the DNA TGTGCCAGCAGTAACGGACTAGCGGGTTACAATGAGCAGTTCTTC.

In this sample, this clonotype turned up many times. The chain is built from TRBV5-1 and TRBJ2-2, with D uncertain. Trimming pared 4 bases from V and 5 bases from J, leaving 15 bases between. Germline loops: CDR1 SGHRS, CDR2 YFSETQ. This CDR3 is built from 15 residues. This CDR3 is CASSLQLAETGELFF. DNA for the CDR3: TGCGCCAGCAGCCTCCAATTGGCCGAGACCGGGGAGCTGTTTTTT.

This clonotype occurred a few times. The V call is TRBV27, the J call TRBJ2-5, with D perhaps matching TRBD2 (6 bases). The CDR3 contains 15 residues. Trimming shortened V by 5 bases and J by 2 bases, and 15 bases separated the two germline ends. Germline V CDR1 and CDR2: MNHEY, SMNVEV (reference sequence). The CDR3 loop reads CASSRRREQQETQYF. The CDR3 DNA is TGTGCCAGCAGTCGGCGGAGGGAGCAACAAGAGACCCAGTACTTC.

This clonotype was counted ten times or more. J is TRBJ2-5 and V is TRBV12-3 or TRBV12-4, with D possibly matching TRBD2 (6 bases). The length of the CDR3 is 15 residues. Trimming took 3 bases from V and 0 from J, leaving 11 bases between them. CDR3 amino acids: CASSFAQRDQETQYF. The CDR3 DNA sequence: TGTGCCAGCAGTTTTGCCCAGCGGGACCAAGAGACCCAGTACTTC.

This clonotype was seen ten or more times. J is TRBJ1-5 and V is TRBV20-1; TRBD1 matches 10 bases. Germline V CDR1 and CDR2: DFQATT, SNEGSKA (reference sequence). The CDR3 runs 14 residues. V shed 3 bases and J 5 bases; nucleotides not matched to a gene: 4. The CDR3 region has the DNA TGCAGTGCTAGCCCGGGACAGGGGCATCAGCCCCAGCATTTT. It encodes CSASPGQGHQPQHF.

This clonotype was picked up a small number of times. This rearrangement joins TRBV15 to TRBJ1-4, with D possibly TRBD1 on 5 matching bases. The V gene's germline CDR1 is LNHNV and CDR2 YYDKDF (reference sequence). The CDR3 totals 15 residues. Deletions cut 3 bases from V and 6 bases from J, with 14 bases between. Here the CDR3 reads CATSRDPGTYEKLFF. CDR3 sequence (DNA): TGTGCCACCAGCAGGGATCCCGGGACGTATGAAAAACTGTTTTTT.

The chain combines TRBV6-2 or TRBV6-3 with TRBJ2-1; D perhaps matches TRBD1 (6 bases). The CDR3 length is 16 residues. V shed 0 bases and J shed 4 bases, with 13 bases lying between them. CDR1 and CDR2 (germline): MNHEY, SVGEGT. The CDR3 bases are TGTGCCAGCAGTTACTCGTCAGGGGCTGTTTACAATGAGCAGTTCTTC. It is translated as CASSYSSGAVYNEQFF.

This clonotype was seen ten or more times. The chain couples TRBV10-3 to TRBJ2-7; maybe TRBD2 (5 bases). The CDR3 spans 15 residues. Germline CDR1 ENHRY, CDR2 SYGVKD. V was shortened by 7 bases and J by 0 bases, with 16 bases between the two germline ends. Written as DNA, the CDR3 is TGTGCCATCAAGGAGGCCCAGCATTTCTCCTACGAGCAGTACTTC. It codes for CAIKEAQHFSYEQYF.

This clonotype was picked up a small number of times. The rearrangement links TRBV5-5 to TRBJ2-6, with 7 nucleotides matching TRBD1. Losses at the gene ends were 3 bases for V and 4 bases for J; bases not matched to a gene: 7. The V gene's germline CDR1 is SGHKS and CDR2 YYEKEE (reference sequence). This CDR3 region has 16 residues. CDR3 protein: CASSSNPGQGANVLTF. The DNA of the CDR3 is TGTGCCAGCAGCTCGAATCCGGGACAGGGGGCCAACGTCCTGACTTTC.